The next 27 T cell receptor beta chains were all read from a single sample in a study of T cells in Graves' hyperthyroidism and ophthalmopathy. From RNA transcripts, TCR beta CDR3 regions were amplified. HTBI primers were the set used in a first-round RT-PCR of the TCR CDR3. A single record per CDR3 protein comes from TCRdb applying MiXCR to the multiplex PCR reads. The sample gives about 700,000 distinct CDR3 sequences, roughly 45% of which show up once; under 8.5% is in the top ten. The specimen sequenced was peripheral blood or thyroid tissue (not recorded which). These receptors all come from an adult man with Graves' disease, either hyperthyroidism or ophthalmopathy (not recorded which).

This clonotype turned up a few times. The CDR3, as DNA: TGTGCCAGCAGTCCGTATGCGGGCAATCAGCCCCAGCATTTT. This translates into CASSPYAGNQPQHF. The V call is TRBV12-3 or TRBV12-4, the J call TRBJ1-5; the D is unclear. V was clipped by 5 bases and J by 2 bases, with 10 bases between them. CDR3 size: 14 residues.

The V call is TRBV19, the J call TRBJ2-2; 11 bases agree with TRBD2. This CDR3 is built from 17 residues. Germline V CDR1 and CDR2: LNHDA, SQIVND (reference sequence). V shed 1 base, J shed 0 bases, and the junction held 1 base outside the gene matches. Here the CDR3 reads CASSIGLAGSNTGELFF. CDR3 coding DNA: TGTGCCAGTAGTATAGGACTAGCGGGGTCGAACACCGGGGAGCTGTTTTTT.

Comment on this clonotype: The junction does not match germline at one end; this may be a read error. This rearrangement joins TRBV20-1 to TRBJ1-2, with D hard to call. Per the germline V gene, CDR1 is DFQATT and CDR2 is SNEGSKA (reference sequence). The CDR3 contains 13 residues. Written as DNA, the CDR3 is TGCAGTGCGAGAGACGGAGCTAACTATGGCTACACCTTC. Amino acid sequence: CSARDGANYGYTF.

The rearrangement links TRBV5-1 to TRBJ1-1; possibly TRBD1 for D (5 bases). CDR1 and CDR2 from the germline V gene are SGHRS and YFSETQ. The V end was cut by 0 bases, the J end by 5 bases, with 17 bases between. This CDR3 region has 16 residues. In nucleotides, the CDR3 is TGCGCCAGCAGCTTGGGCGCACAGGAGTGGGGGACTGAAGCTTTCTTT. It encodes CASSLGAQEWGTEAFF.

The chain joins TRBV5-1 to TRBJ1-6; TRBD1 matches at 7 bases. This CDR3 is built from 15 residues. Germline-derived CDR1 and CDR2 are SGHRS and YFSETQ. Trimming cost V 4 bases and J 7 bases; bases outside gene matches: 8. In DNA, the CDR3 is TGCGCCAGCAGCATCGGGGACAGCGTAAATTCACCCCTCCACTTT. Protein product: CASSIGDSVNSPLHF.

This sequence joins TRBV25-1 and TRBJ1-1; 9 positions agree with TRBD1. The CDR3 totals 14 residues. Germline values: CDR1 MGHDK, CDR2 SYGVNS. CDR3 amino acids: CARDPGQGSPEAFF. The CDR3 bases are TGTGCTAGAGACCCGGGACAGGGAAGCCCTGAAGCTTTCTTT.

This clonotype was picked up a small number of times. The DNA for the CDR3 is TGTGCCAGCAGTTCTTCCACGGACAACTCCTACGAGCAGTACTTC. This encodes CASSSSTDNSYEQYF. V gene TRBV7-3 combines with J gene TRBJ2-7; D perhaps matches TRBD1 (5 bases). The CDR3 runs 15 residues. CDR1 is SGHTA and CDR2 is FQGTGA in the germline V gene. Trimming pared 6 bases from V and 0 bases from J, leaving 15 bases between.

This clonotype was seen a few times. CDR3 coding DNA: TGTGCCAGCAGTCGGGGGTCCCCCGCCGAAAAACTGTTTTTT. Protein sequence: CASSRGSPAEKLFF. The V call is TRBV2, the J call TRBJ1-4, with D maybe TRBD1 (5 bases). The CDR3 length is 14 residues. Germline V gives CDR1 SNHLY, CDR2 FYNNEI. Trimming pared 5 bases from V and 8 bases from J, leaving 15 bases between.

This clonotype was found once. V usage is TRBV7-6 and J usage is TRBJ2-5; 13 positions match TRBD2. This CDR3 is built from 15 residues. Per germline, CDR1 SGHVS and CDR2 FNYEAQ. V gave up 5 bases and J gave up 3 bases; unmatched junction bases: 3. CDR3 residues: CASSTGLAGEETQYF. In DNA form, the CDR3 reads TGTGCCAGCAGCACCGGACTAGCGGGGGAAGAGACCCAGTACTTC. The full variable domain, in which reference TRBV7-6 and TRBJ2-5 provide the parts outside the CDR3, is GAGVSQSPRYKVTKRGQDVALRCDPISGHVSLYWYRQALGQGPEFLTYFNYEAQQDKSGLPNDRFSAERPEGSISTLTIQRTEQRDSAMYRCASSTGLAGEETQYFGPGTRLLVL.

This chain uses TRBV29-1 with TRBJ2-7; 11 nucleotides align to TRBD1. Unmatched junction bases numbered 6, after V lost 4 bases and J lost 4 bases. The germline gives CDR1 SQVTM, CDR2 ANQGSEA. CDR3 size: 14 residues. CDR3 protein: CSVVWTGGQYEQYF. The DNA for the CDR3 is TGCAGCGTTGTGTGGACAGGGGGCCAATACGAGCAGTACTTC.

This clonotype was observed a handful of times. The chain uses TRBV6-2 or TRBV6-3 and TRBJ1-2; D gene ambiguous. With 0 bases removed from V and 5 bases from J, the gap between germline ends came to 7 bases. The germline V gene encodes CDR1 MNHEY and CDR2 SVGEGT. The CDR3 totals 13 residues. Here the CDR3 DNA reads TGTGCCAGCAGTTACTCGAAGGGATATGGCTACACCTTC. Its translation: CASSYSKGYGYTF.

This clonotype was found many times. DNA for the CDR3: TGCGCCAGCAGTGACCAGGGCACTAATGAAAAACTGTTTTTT. Its protein is CASSDQGTNEKLFF. The J gene is TRBJ1-4, the V gene TRBV10-2, with a tentative D call TRBD1 (5 bases). This CDR3 contains 14 residues. Deletions cut 3 bases from V and 2 bases from J, with 7 bases between. Germline V gene sequence: CDR1 WSHSY, CDR2 SAAADI.

With regard to this clonotype: Possible read error: a much larger clone is one base away. The chain's CDR3 is CSVEGVNTIYF. The CDR3, as DNA: TGCAGCGTTGAAGGGGTAAACACCATATATTTT. The chain links TRBV29-1 to TRBJ1-3; D not certain. The CDR3 is 11 amino acids. CDR1 SQVTM and CDR2 ANQGSEA come from the germline V gene. V was pared by 1 base and J by 6 bases, with 4 bases between.

The gene calls are TRBV29-1 and TRBJ2-5; 11 nucleotides match TRBD1. This CDR3 has 13 amino acids. Germline V gene data show CDR1 as SQVTM and CDR2 as ANQGSEA. Losses at the gene ends were 7 bases for V and 5 bases for J; bases not matched to a gene: 6. CDR3 DNA: TGCAGCGCTCGGACAGGGGGCAAGGAGACCCAGTACTTC. It yields the protein CSARTGGKETQYF.

The gene calls are TRBV2 and TRBJ2-7; 7 bases line up with TRBD2. Germline V gives CDR1 SNHLY, CDR2 FYNNEI. The length of the CDR3 is 14 residues. V trimming: 5 bases; J trimming: 3 bases; junction bases outside the gene matches: 7. In DNA form, the CDR3 reads TGTGCCAGCAGTAGCCGCGGGGGAGACTACGAGCAGTACTTC. Protein product: CASSSRGGDYEQYF.

The gene calls are TRBV11-2 and TRBJ2-7; D perhaps matches TRBD2 (6 bases). Looked up from germline, CDR1 is SGHAT and CDR2 is FQNNGV. V shed 2 bases and J shed 4 bases, with 12 bases lying between them. This CDR3 is 14 amino acids long. The CDR3 loop is CASSLMGDSYEQYF. The DNA for the CDR3 is TGTGCCAGCAGCTTAATGGGGGACTCTTACGAGCAGTACTTC.

This clonotype was found many times. V gene TRBV15 combines with J gene TRBJ1-3; the D is unclear. The V gene lost 0 bases and the J gene lost 0 bases, with 9 bases spanning the gap. Germline V lookup: CDR1 LNHNV, CDR2 YYDKDF (reference sequence). This CDR3 region has 16 residues. The CDR3 spells CATSRDSTNSGNTIYF. CDR3 in DNA: TGTGCCACCAGCAGAGATTCAACAAACTCTGGAAACACCATATATTTT. The whole variable domain, remainder taken from reference TRBV15 and TRBJ1-3, is DAMVIQNPRYQVTQFGKPVTLSCSQTLNHNVMYWYQQKSSQAPKLLFHYYDKDFNNEADTPDNFQSRRPNTSFCFLDIRSPGLGDTAMYLCATSRDSTNSGNTIYFGEGSWLTVV.

A word on this clonotype: A much larger clone is a single base away; this may be a read error. This rearrangement joins TRBV29-1 to TRBJ2-7; TRBD2 is a possible D gene (6 bases). The CDR3 runs 14 residues. V lost 7 bases, J lost 3 bases, and 19 bases lay in between. Germline values: CDR1 SQVTM, CDR2 ANQGSEA. The CDR3: CSAGTGTRGYEQYF. The DNA for the CDR3 is TGCAGCGCTGGAACCGGGACTCGTGGCTACGAGCAGTACTTC.

The chain carries TRBV29-1 and TRBJ1-2, with 7 bases aligning to TRBD1. The CDR3 has 13 amino acids. V was pared by 8 bases and J by 7 bases, with 13 bases of the junction left unmatched. Germline CDR1 is SQVTM and CDR2 is ANQGSEA. The CDR3 DNA follows: TGCAGCAACCCGTCGGGACAGTCCTCTGGCTACACCTTC. Amino acids: CSNPSGQSSGYTF.

CDR3: CASSSRTPGELFF. CDR3 coding DNA: TGTGCCAGCAGCTCCCGAACGCCCGGGGAGCTGTTTTTT. The V and J genes are TRBV13 and TRBJ2-2; D gene ambiguous. CDR1 and CDR2 from the germline V gene are PRHDT and FYEKMQ (reference sequence). V was pared by 4 bases and J by 6 bases, with 9 bases between. This CDR3 contains 13 residues.

The chain is built from TRBV6-5 and TRBJ2-5; D is unresolved. The CDR3 loop spans 12 amino acids. The germline CDR1 and CDR2 sequences are MNHEY and SVGAGI. Trimming took off 4 bases at V and 5 bases at J, with 8 bases between the two ends. The CDR3 is CASSSGRETQYF. The CDR3, as DNA: TGTGCCAGCAGTTCCGGCCGGGAGACCCAGTACTTC.

As to this clonotype: Given a much more abundant clone one base away, this may be a read error. The CDR3 carries no conserved terminal phenylalanine or tryptophan, so it likely arises from a read error. The chain uses TRBV2 and TRBJ1-2; D is undetermined. The CDR3 has 13 amino acids. Germline CDR1 and CDR2: SNHLY and FYNNEI. The V end was cut by 2 bases, the J end by 2 bases, with 6 bases between. The CDR3 spells CASSELKNYGYTL. DNA for the CDR3: TGTGCCAGCAGTGAACTGAAAAACTATGGCTACACCCTC.

The chain couples TRBV9 to TRBJ1-4; possibly TRBD1 for D (6 bases). Trimming took off 4 bases at V and 5 bases at J, with 15 bases between the two ends. Per germline, CDR1 SGDLS and CDR2 YYNGEE. The CDR3 has 15 residues. DNA of the CDR3: TGTGCCAGCAGCCCCCCCTTGGGGGGCAATGAAAAACTGTTTTTT. Encoded protein: CASSPPLGGNEKLFF.

The chain is built from TRBV28 and TRBJ2-3, with 9 positions matching TRBD2. The CDR3 has 16 residues. Germline trimming cut 2 bases from V and 2 bases from J; bases unmatched to any gene: 5. The V gene's germline CDR1 is MDHEN and CDR2 SYDVKM. This CDR3 reads CASSLGLAGFTDTQYF. The CDR3 DNA reads as TGTGCCAGCAGTTTAGGCCTAGCGGGGTTCACAGATACGCAGTATTTT. The whole variable domain, remainder taken from reference TRBV28 and TRBJ2-3, is DVKVTQSSRYLVKRTGEKVFLECVQDMDHENMFWYRQDPGLGLRLIYFSYDVKMKEKGDIPEGYSVSREKKERFSLILESASTNQTSMYLCASSLGLAGFTDTQYFGPGTRLTVL.

The rearrangement uses TRBV29-1 and TRBJ1-1, with 9 bases identical to TRBD1. The CDR3 runs 12 residues. Germline trimming cut 7 bases from V and 11 bases from J; bases unmatched to any gene: 11. From germline, CDR1 is SQVTM and CDR2 ANQGSEA. CDR3 nucleotides: TGCAGCGCGACCCGGGACAGGGACGCTGCTTTCTTT. This translates into CSATRDRDAAFF.

This clonotype has ten or more counts. V usage is TRBV13 and J usage is TRBJ2-2; no firm D call. The CDR3 totals 14 residues. In germline, CDR1 is PRHDT, CDR2 FYEKMQ (reference sequence). V lost 0 bases and J lost 7, with 9 bases in between. The CDR3 DNA reads TGTGCCAGCAGCTTAGGGTTAGTCGGCGGGGAGCTGTTTTTT. Translated: CASSLGLVGGELFF.

This clonotype has more than one count but fewer than ten. The genes are TRBV10-3 and TRBJ1-1; 9 bases match TRBD1. From germline, CDR1 is ENHRY and CDR2 SYGVKD. This CDR3 has 15 amino acids. The V and J ends lost 5 bases and 4 bases, in that order; junction bases with no gene match: 8. The DNA of the CDR3 is TGTGCCATCAGTCCAGAACAGGGGGCGTTCACTGAAGCTTTCTTT. Protein: CAISPEQGAFTEAFF.